The 4 T cell receptor beta chains below all came from one sample that was sequenced in a study of PD-L1 blockade in urothelial cancer. Generated by immunoSEQ multiplex PCR, the TCRdb table keeps only in-frame clones and is missing some. The data contain approximately 50,000 clones, 70% to 90% of them singletons. The specimen comprised PBMCs, sampled around atezolizumab (anti-PD-L1) treatment. These TCRs come from a man aged 60 to 69 with urothelial cancer.

The chain employs TRBV5-4 and TRBJ2-5; D is undetermined. CDR3 length equals 17 residues. Germline V gene sequence: CDR1 SGHNT, CDR2 YYREEE (reference sequence). Trimming cost V 2 bases and J 1 base, with 18 bases left between them. The CDR3 spells CASSLIGSGYSQETQYF. CDR3 DNA: TGTGCCAGCAGCTTAATCGGCTCGGGTTATTCCCAAGAGACCCAGTACTTC.

The chain recombines TRBV27 with TRBJ2-3, with 11 bases identical to TRBD2. Per the germline V gene, CDR1 is MNHEY and CDR2 is SMNVEV (reference sequence). This CDR3 comprises 16 residues. V lost 4 bases and J lost 4; bases outside the gene matches: 7. CDR3 coding DNA: TGTGCCAGCAGTTCCTTAGCGGGGGGGGGAGCAGATACGCAGTATTTT. Translation gives CASSSLAGGGADTQYF.

The chain uses TRBV19 and TRBJ1-2, with TRBD1 matching 11 bases. The CDR3 has 13 amino acids. J was trimmed by 6 bases and V by 7 bases; bases with no gene match: 4. Germline lookup yields CDR1 LNHDA and CDR2 SQIVND (reference sequence). CDR3 in DNA: TGTGCCAGTAACCGGGACAGGGGGGATGGCTACACCTTC. This sequence encodes CASNRDRGDGYTF.

The chain is built from TRBV10-1 and TRBJ2-1; TRBD1 is a possible D gene (6 bases). This CDR3 spans 16 amino acids. Germline V lookup: CDR1 WNHNN, CDR2 SYGVQD (reference sequence). Trimming pared 0 bases from V and 8 bases from J, leaving 17 bases between. This CDR3 is CASSESGQGKRDEQFF. The CDR3 DNA is TGCGCCAGCAGTGAGTCAGGGCAGGGGAAGAGGGATGAGCAGTTCTTC.